This T cell receptor beta chain was recovered during a study of cytomegalovirus exposure and HLA in healthy donors. Primers: 60 Vbeta forward and 13 Jbeta reverse. Profiling relied on immunoSEQ multiplex PCR, and the TCRdb table lists in-frame clones only, not all of them. The sample has 40,000 to 45,000 clones; 60% to 80% are singletons. CDR3 length: 13 residues. The ends were cut back, 4 bases at V and 0 bases at J, with 4 bases in the middle. CDR1 SGHDN and CDR2 FVKESK come from the germline V gene. The sequencing sample was made of PBMCs. The clonotype was recovered from a man aged 25-40 years in good health and CMV-seronegative. The V and J genes are TRBV14 and TRBJ2-1; D is unclear. In DNA, the CDR3 is TGTGCCAGCAGCCCGAGCTCCTACAATGAGCAGTTCTTC. Translation: CASSPSSYNEQFF.